The next 18 T cell receptor beta chains were all read from a single sample in a study of molecular identifiers for immune sequencing clone quantification. TCRdb used MiXCR to reprocess the PCR reads, holding one entry per CDR3 protein. Here the sample spans about 640,000 distinct CDR3 sequences, 20% being singletons. Sequencing was performed on naive CD8+ T cells from blood, with Jurkat cell RNA spiked in. The subset was: FACS-sorted CD8+CD4-CCR7+CD45RA+ naive T cells. These receptors all come from a human donor in good health. Some libraries in this study had Jurkat cell RNA spiked in.

There are many counts of this clonotype. The rearrangement joins TRBV19 to TRBJ1-1; D may be TRBD1 (6 bases). V lost 3 bases to trimming and J lost 5 bases, with 13 bases between them. The germline V gene encodes CDR1 LNHDA and CDR2 SQIVND (reference sequence). The CDR3 totals 14 residues. The CDR3 nucleotides read TGTGCCAGTAGTATCGGAGGGGGGATAACTGAAGCTTTCTTT. Translated, it gives CASSIGGGITEAFF. The entire variable domain, with the rest obtained from reference TRBV19 and TRBJ1-1, is as follows: DGGITQSPKYLFRKEGQNVTLSCEQNLNHDAMYWYRQDPGQGLRLIYYSQIVNDFQKGDIAEGYSVSREKKESFPLTVTSAQKNPTAFYLCASSIGGGITEAFFGQGTRLTVV.

This clonotype was counted a few times. The chain joins TRBV6-1 to TRBJ2-1; 7 bases are shared with TRBD1. CDR1 and CDR2 (germline): MNHNS, SASEGT. The CDR3 has 14 residues. After removal of 8 bases from V and 3 bases from J, the junction contained 7 bases not matched to a gene. The CDR3 sequence: CASARDRDYNEQFF. DNA for the CDR3: TGTGCCAGCGCCCGGGACAGAGACTACAATGAGCAGTTCTTC.

The sample holds many counts of this clonotype. V is TRBV11-2 and J is TRBJ2-7, with D perhaps TRBD1 (5 bases). With 5 bases removed from V and 5 bases from J, the gap between germline ends came to 10 bases. Germline CDR1 reads SGHAT; CDR2 reads FQNNGV. The CDR3 contains 12 residues. DNA for the CDR3: TGTGCCAGCAGCCCAGGGTACAACGAGCAGTACTTC. Translated: CASSPGYNEQYF.

On this clonotype: It may be a read error: a sequence one base away is much more abundant. The gene calls are TRBV10-1 and TRBJ2-3; TRBD2 aligns across 9 bases. This CDR3 has 14 amino acids. Looked up from germline, CDR1 is WNHNN and CDR2 is SYGVQD (reference sequence). The CDR3 coding sequence is TGCTCCACAATAGCGGGGGACAGCACAGATACGCAGTATTTT. The encoded protein is CSTIAGDSTDTQYF.

On this clonotype itself: This clone may be a read error of a much larger clone one base away. The genes are TRBV30 and TRBJ1-5; D is ambiguous. Between the trimmed V and J ends, which lost 8 bases and 5 bases, there was a span of 25 bases. This CDR3 contains 16 residues. Germline V lookup: CDR1 GTSNPN, CDR2 SVGIG (reference sequence). The CDR3 spells CAPSPFGGQWDQPQHF. The CDR3 coding sequence is TGTGCCCCTTCCCCCTTCGGAGGGCAATGGGATCAGCCCCAGCATTTT.

This clonotype was recorded at least ten times. The gene calls are TRBV20-1 and TRBJ1-4, with D uncertain. The CDR3 contains 14 residues. Looked up from germline, CDR1 is DFQATT and CDR2 is SNEGSKA (reference sequence). V was cut by 5 bases and J by 0 bases, with 10 bases left in between. The CDR3 nucleotides read TGCAGTGCTTTACCGGGTACAACTAATGAAAAACTGTTTTTT. Amino acids: CSALPGTTNEKLFF.

This clonotype was counted a single time. The gene calls are TRBV6-6 and TRBJ1-1; D gene ambiguous. The germline gives CDR1 MNHNY, CDR2 SVGAGI (reference sequence). Trimming took off 5 bases at V and 9 bases at J, with 10 bases between the two ends. The CDR3 has 11 residues. In DNA, the CDR3 is TGTGCCAGCAGTAACCAAACGAAAGCTTTCTTT. This sequence encodes CASSNQTKAFF.

In its sample, this clonotype was seen many times. V is TRBV2 and J is TRBJ1-1; unclear D gene. The ends were cut back, 0 bases at V and 3 bases at J, with 11 bases in the middle. CDR1 and CDR2 from the germline V gene are SNHLY and FYNNEI. The CDR3 contains 15 residues. The CDR3, as DNA: TGTGCCAGCAGTGAAGCGGTACTGGTCTACACTGAAGCTTTCTTT. Translation: CASSEAVLVYTEAFF.

The gene calls are TRBV4-1 and TRBJ2-7; D possibly corresponds to TRBD1 (5 bases). The germline V gene encodes CDR1 MGHRA and CDR2 YSYEKL. Trimming shortened V by 4 bases and J by 6 bases, and 13 bases separated the two germline ends. CDR3 size: 13 residues. CDR3 sequence: CASSLFGASEQYF. The CDR3 DNA is TGCGCCAGCAGCCTTTTTGGGGCTTCCGAGCAGTACTTC.

Only a few counts were recorded for this clonotype. The CDR3 region is CASSLTSGLDEQYF. CDR3 in DNA: TGTGCCAGCAGTTTGACTAGCGGACTAGACGAGCAGTACTTC. The J gene is TRBJ2-7, the V gene TRBV6-2 or TRBV6-3; 9 bases are a match to TRBD2. The junction had 6 bases not matched to a gene; V was cut back by 4 bases and J by 5 bases. This CDR3 comprises 14 residues. Per the germline V gene, CDR1 is MNHEY and CDR2 is SVGEGT.

CDR3 sequence (DNA): TGTGCCAGCGAATTGCGCGGGACAGCAGACACCGGGGAGCTGTTTTTT. Protein product: CASELRGTADTGELFF. The chain employs TRBV27 and TRBJ2-2; D is possibly TRBD1 (7 bases). Germline V lookup: CDR1 MNHEY, CDR2 SMNVEV (reference sequence). V was clipped by 8 bases and J by 3 bases, with 19 bases between them. This CDR3 is built from 16 residues.

This clonotype was detected a few times. Here the CDR3 DNA reads TGTGCCAGCAGTTACGGCAGTTACTATGGCTACACCTTC. Protein product: CASSYGSYYGYTF. This sequence joins TRBV6-2 or TRBV6-3 and TRBJ1-2, with D uncertain. The germline CDR1 and CDR2 sequences are MNHEY and SVGEGT. The CDR3 length is 13 residues. Trimming removed 2 bases from V and 3 bases from J, with 7 bases in between.

This clonotype was picked up one time. A read error is possible here, since a much larger clone lies one base away. The chain couples TRBV5-3 to TRBJ1-5, with D perhaps matching TRBD1 (6 bases). TRBV5-3 is placed among ORFs of uncertain function. CDR3 length equals 15 residues. V lost 8 bases, J lost 7 bases, and 22 bases lay in between. CDR3 amino acids: CASSPMGAGDQPQHF. The CDR3 nucleotides are TGTGCCAGCAGCCCCATGGGGGCAGGAGACCAGCCCCAGCATTTT.

In its sample, this clonotype was seen a few times. The chain recombines TRBV20-1 with TRBJ2-7; 12 positions match TRBD2. Looked up from germline, CDR1 is DFQATT and CDR2 is SNEGSKA (reference sequence). Unmatched junction bases numbered 7, after V lost 4 bases and J lost 3 bases. CDR3 size: 15 residues. CDR3 loop: CSAITGLAGYYEQYF. The CDR3 DNA follows: TGCAGTGCTATAACAGGACTAGCGGGATACTACGAGCAGTACTTC.

The V and J genes are TRBV24-1 and TRBJ2-1; D perhaps matches TRBD1 (6 bases). The germline V and J ends were trimmed by 6 bases and 7 bases, with 33 bases remaining between them. Germline CDR1 KGHDR, CDR2 SFDVKD. CDR3 length equals 20 residues. The CDR3 DNA sequence: TGTGCCACCAGTTCCCCTGTCTGGGGGCGCTTTGGGGAGCCTAAAAATGAGCAGTTCTTC. It codes for CATSSPVWGRFGEPKNEQFF.

This chain links TRBV11-1 with TRBJ2-7; no clear D gene. The germline gives CDR1 SGHAT, CDR2 FQDESV (reference sequence). There are 13 residues in the CDR3. With 1 base removed from V and 6 bases from J, the gap between germline ends came to 10 bases. The DNA of the CDR3 is TGTGCCAGCAGCTTAGTCTCTCATCCCGAGCAGTACTTC. This gives the protein CASSLVSHPEQYF.

This clonotype was observed many times. The V call is TRBV7-6, the J call TRBJ2-7, with 11 bases aligning to TRBD2. The CDR3 is made up of 15 amino acids. Trimming removed 5 bases from V and 2 bases from J; junction bases left unmatched: 5. Germline V gene lookup returns CDR1 SGHVS and CDR2 FNYEAQ. CDR3: CASSPTSGGTYEQYF. Written as DNA, the CDR3 is TGTGCCAGCAGCCCTACTAGCGGGGGAACCTACGAGCAGTACTTC.

This clonotype appeared many times. The genes are TRBV20-1 and TRBJ2-3; 8 nucleotides match TRBD2. Germline trimming cut 6 bases from V and 4 bases from J; bases unmatched to any gene: 12. This CDR3 spans 15 amino acids. CDR1 and CDR2 from the germline V gene are DFQATT and SNEGSKA (reference sequence). DNA for the CDR3: TGCAGTGCAACTAGCCAGCGGGAGATGGCAGATACGCAGTATTTT. It yields the protein CSATSQREMADTQYF.